One T cell receptor beta chain is described in this entry. Seattle patients were enrolled while actively infected and followed longitudinally. The sample originates from a study of blood T cell repertoires in COVID-19. Study as a whole: Material from acute and convalescent COVID-19 was sourced from the United States, Italy and Spain.

V gave up 2 bases and J gave up 3 bases, with 13 bases separating them. The CDR3 is 15 residues long. CDR1 and CDR2 from the germline V gene are LNHDA and SQIVND (reference sequence). Clones were sequenced by immunoSEQ multiplex PCR, and TCRdb holds only the in-frame ones, with some missing. The sample holds hundreds of thousands of clones; roughly nine tenths are singletons and the top ten take approximately 10%. The receptor's source is a woman in her twenties or thirties with COVID-19, enrolled during active disease. The chain joins TRBV19 to TRBJ1-1; no reliable D call. The sequenced material came from peripheral blood. The chain's CDR3 is CASSISSNIHTEAFF. In DNA form, the CDR3 reads TGTGCCAGTAGTATAAGTTCGAACATCCACACTGAAGCTTTCTTT.